The source of this TCR beta chain is a study of cytomegalovirus exposure and HLA in healthy donors (dated by TCRdb to the late 2010s). Some background on the complete study: An earlier analysis of approximately 550 of the donors reported about 250 Gb of sequence data and more than 90 million unique TCR beta sequences from about 179 million T cells. Roughly 300 gigabases of sequencing data and 70 million to 85 million unique TCR sequences were included in an early release covering roughly 700 HLA-typed donors. Of the approximately 400 genotyped donors, 80% to 90% were placed in the genetic ancestry cluster associated with self-reported Caucasian donors. The study was designed to test whether signatures of past pathogen exposure could be identified by cataloging public T cell receptors. Using immunosequencing, the study profiled T cell repertoires from 500 to 800 subjects and related those repertoires to cytomegalovirus serostatus. Along with the roughly 610-subject first cohort, a separate validation cohort of 120 different subjects was used. High-throughput TCR immunosequencing, statistical association of individual TCRs with disease status, and machine learning were combined to predict cytomegalovirus infection status. To study patterns of TCR occurrence, a later analysis re-analyzed previously published TCR beta repertoires from 500 to 850 donors and added high-resolution HLA genotyping. The later analysis used no new phenotypic data to find candidate immune exposures, relying instead on TCR beta sequences and their occurrence across donors. In an earlier analysis of roughly 580 of the donors, high-throughput TCR beta sequencing was used to judge whether each TCR beta V gene segment behaved as functional or pseudogenic. Alongside the repertoire data, information on donor age, sex, ethnicity and CMV serostatus was compiled. A later genetic analysis took genome-wide SNP genotypes for about 55% of the roughly 670 donors and used that subset as a discovery cohort. Every repertoire in the discovery cohort had been generated on one and the same sequencing platform. HLA typing covered class I and class II loci at four-digit resolution. The number of typed donors differed by locus: about 620-640 for A, B, C, DRB1 and DQB1; 522 for DQA1; roughly 600 for DPA1; and about 450 for DPB1. Roughly five DR-DQ haplotypes were handled as single units for association and clustering because linkage in the cohort was strong. Among around 400 genotyped donors of the cohort, an average of around 250,000 unique TCR beta nucleotide sequences was sequenced per donor, of which 15% to 20% were non-productive.

Beyond this particular receptor, the publication reports: Most CMV-associated TCR beta chains appeared to be HLA-restricted in a later analysis, and the HLA associations seemed to be driven largely by CMV exposure. Because HLA typing was unavailable for some donors at each locus, only the typed subset was used in association tests. A later analysis found that TCR association rates varied across HLA loci, with DRB1 alleles showing the most associated TCRs and HLA-C alleles the fewest. Most TCR sequences were observed very rarely across donors, whereas some public TCRs were present in many individuals. A later analysis found that HLA-associated TCR beta chains were more clonally expanded and had lower generation probabilities than equally common non-associated chains. The classifier was reported to diagnose cytomegalovirus status with high specificity and sensitivity in both the original and validation cohorts. The 87-base-pair reads could not distinguish some IMGT-functional V segments, including TRBV6-2 and TRBV6-3, so those segments were excluded. At a false discovery rate of 0.05, a later analysis linked about 17,000 TCR beta sequences to specific HLA alleles. The presence/absence analyses assumed that sequencing depth was roughly uniform across donors, and that assumption may not be true. A further reported finding was that TCR beta sequences accurately predicted the HLA-A and HLA-B alleles for most subjects in the first cohort. Immune exposure information for the cohort was limited to CMV serostatus. In this cohort, only TCR beta chains were sequenced, and detectable features were limited by the absence of alpha or paired-chain data. Linkage disequilibrium might explain the correlated functional status among segregating V segments, but an unknown experimental factor could not be ruled out. According to a later analysis, parvovirus B19, influenza, CMV and Epstein-Barr virus appeared linked to several top co-occurrence clusters. Broadly in line with IMGT annotations, most TCR beta V segments showed up in productive rearrangements about 87% or about 30% of the time in an earlier analysis of several hundred of the donors. V-gene and J-gene trimming of TCR beta chains was associated with a missense DCLRE1C variant in a later genetic analysis, and the association was replicated in an independent cohort. According to a later genetic analysis, donors in an Asian-associated ancestry cluster had fewer N-insertions in productive TCRs than the roughly 660-donor mean. About 15 rarely observed V segments, including chromosome 9 orphons, were excluded from the earlier analysis of about 500 of the donors because counts were too low. Assigning TCR associations to individual alleles was difficult when HLA alleles, especially DR and DQ, strongly co-occurred. In the study, 150 to 200 TCR beta chains were listed as associated with cytomegalovirus. A cluster of highly shared sequence variants was judged likely to be a technical artifact of the sequencing pipeline. The authors suggested that the approach could potentially be extended to other disease states and immunological phenotypes. Three of the identified cytomegalovirus-associated TCR beta chains were confirmed in vitro to be specific for cytomegalovirus antigens.

Comments on this clone: Its target antigen remains unknown. The sample holds no much larger clone one base away, and base qualities are not on file.

Per the germline V gene, SGHNT is the CDR1 and YENEEA is the CDR2. V sheds 3 bases and J sheds 3 bases, leaving 3 bases between their ends. CDR3 length: 12 amino acids, cysteine to phenylalanine. The DNA shown is the 36-base CDR3, in frame from base 1. Libraries were constructed by the immunoSEQ multiplex PCR assay. A mixture of 60 forward primers for TCR Vbeta segments and 13 reverse primers for TCR Jbeta segments was used in the multiplex PCR. The CDR3 region of rearranged TCR beta genes was amplified from genomic DNA by a multiplex PCR assay. The amplified TCR beta libraries were sequenced on the Illumina HiSeq System as 87-base-pair reads. Concerning the study's data processing: A later analysis tallied 80 million to 95 million unique TCR beta chains across the 666 repertoires, and approximately 9.9 million of those chains were shared by two or more donors. A nearest-neighbor algorithm error-corrected the raw reads and collapsed the reads into unique sequences, merging closely related sequences to remove PCR and sequencing errors. V, D and J gene segments were assigned by aligning CDR3 sequences to IMGT reference sequences. Each retained sequence needed at least a six-nucleotide match to both a V gene segment and a J gene segment. Rearrangements were classified as productive when the CDR3 lacked stop codons and remained in frame with V and J, and all other rearrangements were classified as non-productive. CDR3 was defined according to IMGT convention as the region running from the second conserved V-encoded cysteine to the conserved J-encoded phenylalanine. The earlier analysis of about 570 of the donors excluded any sequence lacking an unambiguous match to a single V gene segment. In an earlier analysis of approximately 610 of the donors, V segments were called functional above 56.7% productive rearrangements and were called segregating when the between-donor standard deviation exceeded 5%. A statistical classification framework was built to diagnose cytomegalovirus status from the catalog of TCR beta chain sequences. V and J gene assignment, in a later analysis, came from comparing TCR nucleotide sequences with IMGT/GENE-DB human TR gene sequences. Using the TCRdist pipeline, a later analysis assigned CDR3 sequences along with most-parsimonious VDJ recombination scenarios. In a later analysis, each TCR beta chain was defined by its CDR3 amino acid sequence together with its V-gene family, and reads without a unique V-gene family were excluded. In a later analysis, nearly 600 highly shared, low-generation-probability nucleotide sequences were removed to address suspected cross-contamination and a sequencing artifact. In a later analysis, a clonal expansion index for each public chain was calculated from normalized within-repertoire ranks of inferred template counts. In a later analysis, generation probabilities were computed with a VDJ recombination model fitted to out-of-frame rearrangements, and the resulting probabilities were checked against IGoR. In a later analysis, hypergeometric tests were used to score TCR-TCR, TCR-HLA and TCR-CMV co-occurrence, with a repertoire-size bias correction applied to TCR pairs. False discovery rates were estimated in a later analysis by permuting HLA or CMV assignments 20 times. A later analysis grouped co-occurring TCRs with DBSCAN, adding TCRdist sequence similarity when clustering within HLA-allele-positive subsets. Repertoires with fewer than 30,000 or more than 120,000 public chains, plus five repertoires with anomalous nucleotide sharing, were excluded from co-occurrence clustering. The table comes from immuneACCESS by way of TCRdb, which keeps in-frame sequences with V and J called. Part of the clones is missing from these tables; in studies checked, under half for an unresolved V gene and the rest for unknown reasons. Clone size and V and J calls were adopted from that table, with D and trimming inferred from the DNA. The sample contains around 150,000 clones, 80% of them found a single time. The ten largest clones represent approximately 2.5% of the sample.

The cohort consisted of approximately 690 healthy bone marrow donors. All cohort members were sampled while nominally healthy, although unrecorded immune exposures were likely present. The donor was CMV seronegative and belonged to the group of roughly 330 seronegative cohort members. A peripheral blood sample was provided by each donor, and peripheral blood mononuclear cells were used for TCR beta sequencing. Genomic DNA was extracted from the blood cell samples with the Qiagen DNeasy Blood Extraction Kit. The V gene is TRBV11-3 and the J gene is TRBJ1-3; confidence is insufficient to name the D gene. This receptor was obtained from a man aged 45-60 years in good health and CMV-seronegative. Sequencing used PBMCs. The CDR3 corresponds to CASSFSGNTIYF. The nucleotide sequence is given as TGTGCCAGCAGCTTCAGTGGAAACACCATATATTTT.